This TCR beta chain was sequenced in a study of graft-versus-host responses after intestinal transplantation. Findings and caveats of the study: Elevated graft-versus-host to host-versus-graft clonal ratios in allografts were recorded for patients with graft-donor T cell macrochimerism. GvH clones were identified in recipient marrow, with some first appearing in ileum or blood. Circulating GvH clones peaking coincided with falling HvG clones soon after transplant.

As regards this clone: Its specificity is not known.

The germline V and J ends were trimmed by 5 bases and 4 bases, with 17 bases remaining between them. Germline V lookup: CDR1 SGHVS, CDR2 FQNEAQ. The CDR3 contains 15 residues. Libraries were prepared by immunoSEQ multiplex PCR; TCRdb keeps only in-frame clonotypes and omits some of them. The sample yields 80,000 to 95,000 clones, about 92% seen once. V gene TRBV7-8 combines with J gene TRBJ1-2; D gene uncertain. This TCR came from a human donor who received an intestinal transplant. The sample in question was unstimulated CD8+ T cells sorted from spleen or lymph node cells, obtained before intestinal transplant. The CDR3 reads CASSPVDNSLYGYTF. DNA of the CDR3: TGTGCCAGCAGCCCGGTAGATAATTCCCTCTATGGCTACACCTTC.